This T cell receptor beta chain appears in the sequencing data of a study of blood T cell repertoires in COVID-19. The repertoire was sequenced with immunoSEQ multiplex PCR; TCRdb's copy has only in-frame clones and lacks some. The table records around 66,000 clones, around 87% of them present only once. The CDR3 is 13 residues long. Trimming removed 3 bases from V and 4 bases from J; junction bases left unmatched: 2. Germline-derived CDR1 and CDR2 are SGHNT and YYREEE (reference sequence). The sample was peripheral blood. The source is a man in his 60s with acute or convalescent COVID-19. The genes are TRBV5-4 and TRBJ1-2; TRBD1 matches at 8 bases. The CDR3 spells CASSSRGRYGYTF. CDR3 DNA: TGTGCCAGCAGCTCCAGGGGGCGCTATGGCTACACCTTC.